These 28 T cell receptor beta chains originate from one sample sequenced in a study of blood T cell repertoires in COVID-19. TCRdb keeps only in-frame clones here, not all; method: immunoSEQ multiplex PCR. This sample carries around 370,000 clones, 90% to 95% of them seen once, and the ten largest clones take roughly 3.5%. The sequencing sample was made of peripheral blood. The receptors come from a woman younger than 35 who had recovered from COVID-19.

The J gene is TRBJ2-1, the V gene TRBV5-1, with 9 bases identical to TRBD2. Per germline, CDR1 SGHRS and CDR2 YFSETQ. The length of the CDR3 is 15 residues. V gave up 1 base and J gave up 4 bases; unmatched junction bases: 3. The CDR3 DNA sequence: TGCGCCAGCAGCTTGAGACTAGCGGCGTACAATGAGCAGTTCTTC. It specifies CASSLRLAAYNEQFF.

This clone was recorded once. The V call is TRBV5-1, the J call TRBJ1-2, with TRBD1 identical over 8 bases. This CDR3 is 15 amino acids long. J was trimmed by 3 bases and V by 4 bases; bases with no gene match: 8. Germline V gene data show CDR1 as SGHRS and CDR2 as YFSETQ. CDR3 in amino acids: CASSPPPGQDYGYTF. The CDR3 DNA follows: TGCGCCAGCAGCCCACCCCCGGGACAGGACTATGGCTACACCTTC.

The chain has TRBV19 and TRBJ2-3; tentatively, D is TRBD1 (5 bases). Trimming left V 5 bases short and J 3 bases short, with 12 bases between. The CDR3 consists of 14 residues. Per germline, CDR1 LNHDA and CDR2 SQIVND (reference sequence). For the CDR3, the DNA is TGTGCCAGTAGTCCCAGGGCTCAGACAGATACGCAGTATTTT. Its protein product is CASSPRAQTDTQYF.

V usage is TRBV3-1 (or the pseudogene TRBV3-2) and J usage is TRBJ2-2; 8 nucleotides match TRBD1. The V gene's germline CDR1 is LGHDT and CDR2 YNNKEL (reference sequence). The V and J ends lost 5 bases and 4 bases, in that order; junction bases with no gene match: 15. This CDR3 is 18 amino acids long. The CDR3 sequence is CASSTRGLRTGPTGELFF. The CDR3 DNA is TGTGCCAGCAGCACTCGCGGTCTCAGGACAGGGCCCACCGGGGAGCTGTTTTTT.

Remarks on this clone: One end of the junction fails to match germline, which may point to a read error. The chain uses TRBV5-1 and TRBJ1-1; tentatively, D is TRBD1 (5 bases). The germline CDR1 and CDR2 sequences are SGHRS and YFSETQ. The CDR3 covers 15 residues. The CDR3 region has the DNA TGCGCCAACAGCCCCCTCCCTCGGGGGGGCACTGAAGCTTTCTTT. Encoded protein: CANSPLPRGGTEAFF. Variable domain in full (rest from reference TRBV5-1 and TRBJ1-1): KAGVTQTPRYLIKTRGQQVTLSCSPISGHRSVSWYQQTPGQGLQFLFEYFSETQRNKGNFPGRFSGRQFSNSRSEMNVSTLELGDSALYLCANSPLPRGGTEAFFGQGTRLTVV.

The genes are TRBV21-1 and TRBJ1-1; TRBD1, the D gene given by the table, was not confirmed from the DNA. TRBV21-1 is a documented pseudogene. The CDR3 has 17 amino acids. CDR3 sequence: CASSKGKEQGRWTEAFF. In nucleotides, the CDR3 is TGTGCCAGCAGCAAAGGGAAAGAACAGGGGCGATGGACTGAAGCTTTCTTT.

This clone was found once. This sequence joins TRBV9 and TRBJ2-2, with 7 bases lining up with TRBD1. This CDR3 spans 17 amino acids. V lost 4 bases, J lost 3 bases, and 12 bases stayed unmatched. Germline V CDR1 and CDR2: SGDLS, YYNGEE. The CDR3, as DNA: TGTGCCAGCAGCCTACGAAGGACAGGCGACTACACCGGGGAGCTGTTTTTT. Its protein is CASSLRRTGDYTGELFF.

This sequence joins TRBV4-1 and TRBJ2-3, with 9 bases that match TRBD2. There are 16 residues in the CDR3. Germline V gene sequence: CDR1 MGHRA, CDR2 YSYEKL. After removal of 1 base from V and 3 bases from J, the junction contained 5 bases not matched to a gene. The CDR3 protein is CASSQAAGGETDTQYF. CDR3 DNA: TGCGCCAGCAGCCAAGCGGCGGGAGGGGAGACAGATACGCAGTATTTT.

CDR3 coding DNA: TGCGCCAGCAGTGAGTCGGGGGGAGAGCAGTACGTC. Protein: CASSESGGEQYV. V and J are TRBV10-2 and TRBJ2-7; tentatively, D is TRBD2 (6 bases). Trimming pared 0 bases from V and 7 bases from J, leaving 7 bases between. CDR3 length: 12 residues. The V gene's germline CDR1 is WSHSY and CDR2 SAAADI.

This chain uses TRBV5-4 with TRBJ2-2, with TRBD2 matching over 8 bases. The CDR3 has 17 residues. V lost 1 base to trimming and J lost 4 bases; unmatched junction nucleotides: 9. Germline V lookup: CDR1 SGHNT, CDR2 YYREEE (reference sequence). The CDR3 DNA follows: TGTGCCAGCAGCTTGAACCCAGCGGGAGCTAGCACCGGGGAGCTGTTTTTT. Translated: CASSLNPAGASTGELFF. The full variable domain, its missing parts supplied by reference TRBV5-4 and TRBJ2-2, is ETGVTQSPTHLIKTRGQQVTLRCSSQSGHNTVSWYQQALGQGPQFIFQYYREEENGRGNFPPRFSGLQFPNYSSELNVNALELDDSALYLCASSLNPAGASTGELFFGEGSRLTVL.

This chain joins TRBV5-1 and TRBJ1-2; possibly TRBD1 for D (5 bases). Trimming left V 5 bases short and J 7 bases short, with 21 bases between. Germline CDR1 SGHRS, CDR2 YFSETQ. The CDR3 is 15 residues long. In DNA form, the CDR3 reads TGCGCCAGCAGGGAAGGACATGCCCCCCCGGGTGGCTACACCTTC. Encoded protein: CASREGHAPPGGYTF.

The chain has TRBV6-2 or TRBV6-3 and TRBJ2-7; weak D call: TRBD1 (6 bases). Germline V gene data show CDR1 as MNHEY and CDR2 as SVGEGT. The CDR3 is 15 amino acids. V was pared by 4 bases and J by 2 bases, with 15 bases between. The CDR3, as DNA: TGTGCCAGCAGTTCCTCGAACAGGGTTCCCTACGAGCAGTACGTC. Translating gives CASSSSNRVPYEQYV.

The chain recombines TRBV6-5 with TRBJ2-7; a possible D gene is TRBD2 (6 bases). CDR1 MNHEY and CDR2 SVGAGI come from the germline V gene. This CDR3 is built from 14 residues. The V end was cut by 2 bases, the J end by 6 bases, with 14 bases between. The CDR3 protein is CASSYQIGSPEQYV. In nucleotides, the CDR3 is TGTGCCAGCAGTTACCAAATCGGGAGCCCCGAGCAGTACGTC.

This chain links TRBV11-3 with TRBJ2-7, with D perhaps TRBD2 (5 bases). Trimming pared 2 bases from V and 6 bases from J, leaving 11 bases between. Germline loops: CDR1 SGHNT, CDR2 YENEEA. The CDR3 runs 13 residues. The CDR3, as DNA: TGTGCCAGCAGCTTACTTGGGAGCTCCGAGCAGTACGTC. This gives the protein CASSLLGSSEQYV.

The J gene is TRBJ1-5, the V gene TRBV2, with TRBD1 matching 8 bases. The CDR3 contains 15 residues. CDR1 is SNHLY, CDR2 FYNNEI, per germline. V dropped 6 bases and J dropped 6; count of bases not matched to a gene: 10. Here the CDR3 reads CASRGLRGRSQPQHF. In DNA form, the CDR3 reads TGTGCCAGCAGGGGTCTCAGGGGGCGATCTCAGCCCCAGCATTTT.

In this sample, this clone turned up once. V usage is TRBV14 and J usage is TRBJ2-1, with 12 bases identical to TRBD2. Looked up from germline, CDR1 is SGHDN and CDR2 is FVKESK. There are 15 residues in the CDR3. J lost 10 bases, V lost 6 bases, and 10 bases had no gene match. The CDR3 here is CASSPRLAGAGEQFF. The CDR3 DNA follows: TGTGCCAGCAGTCCGAGACTAGCGGGAGCGGGGGAGCAGTTCTTC.

The chain employs TRBV7-8 and TRBJ1-6; D remains ambiguous. Deletions cut 5 bases from V and 0 bases from J, with 8 bases between. In germline, CDR1 is SGHVS, CDR2 FQNEAQ. This CDR3 contains 15 residues. The CDR3 here is CASSPWSSYNSPLHF. The CDR3 nucleotides read TGTGCCAGCAGCCCATGGAGCTCCTATAATTCACCCCTCCACTTT.

V and J are TRBV11-2 and TRBJ2-3; D uncertain. The CDR3 runs 14 residues. Germline values: CDR1 SGHAT, CDR2 FQNNGV. V was shortened by 5 bases and J by 2 bases, with 11 bases between the two germline ends. The CDR3 loop reads CASSRVIYTDTQYF. As DNA, the CDR3 is TGTGCCAGCAGCCGCGTGATCTACACAGATACGCAGTATTTT.

The chain links TRBV7-9 to TRBJ1-3; 8 positions match TRBD1. CDR3 size: 17 residues. Germline loops: CDR1 SEHNR, CDR2 FQNEAQ (reference sequence). V lost 4 bases, J lost 0 bases, and 8 bases stayed unmatched. The CDR3 DNA follows: TGTGCCAGCAGCTATCTGACCGGACAGGGCTCTGGAAACACCATATATTTT. This codes for CASSYLTGQGSGNTIYF.

CDR3 residues: CASSLVRGLRNIQYF. CDR3 bases: TGTGCCAGCAGCTTGGTGCGGGGGCTACGGAACATTCAGTACTTC. The chain joins TRBV11-3 to TRBJ2-4, with a weak D call TRBD2 (7 bases). The V end lost 3 bases, the J end lost 7 bases, and 16 bases lay between the germline ends. Germline assignment: CDR1 SGHNT and CDR2 YENEEA. The CDR3 length is 15 residues.

The chain carries TRBV4-3 and TRBJ1-6; 10 positions agree with TRBD1. CDR3 length: 17 residues. CDR1 is LGHNA, CDR2 YSLEER, per germline. V trimming: 0 bases; J trimming: 7 bases; junction bases outside the gene matches: 6. The CDR3 DNA reads TGCGCCAGCAGCCAAGATCTGGGGACAGGGGCGAATTCACCCCTCCACTTT. Translating gives CASSQDLGTGANSPLHF.

V gene TRBV9 combines with J gene TRBJ2-5; 12 nucleotides agree with TRBD2. Trimming at V came to 0 bases and at J to 1 base, leaving 4 bases not matched to a gene. The germline CDR1 and CDR2 sequences are SGDLS and YYNGEE. This CDR3 has 17 amino acids. The CDR3 spells CASSVAPSGRAQETQYF. The CDR3 bases are TGTGCCAGCAGCGTAGCGCCTAGCGGGAGGGCCCAAGAGACCCAGTACTTC.

This chain uses TRBV5-4 with TRBJ1-2; D possibly corresponds to TRBD1 (6 bases). Germline loops: CDR1 SGHNT, CDR2 YYREEE (reference sequence). CDR3 length equals 15 residues. V lost 1 base to trimming and J lost 4 bases, with 14 bases between them. CDR3 nucleotides: TGTGCCAGCAGCTTGAACAGGGAGGGAGCCTATGGCTACACCTTC. Amino acids: CASSLNREGAYGYTF.

The rearrangement joins TRBV7-2 to TRBJ2-5, with 13 bases matching TRBD2. This CDR3 is 14 amino acids long. V was clipped by 4 bases and J by 9 bases; unmatched bases: 5. CDR1 is SGHTA and CDR2 is FQGNSA in the germline V gene. This CDR3 reads CASSYSGTSGAQYF. In DNA, the CDR3 is TGTGCCAGCAGCTATTCCGGGACTAGCGGGGCCCAGTACTTC.

The rearrangement uses TRBV7-2 and TRBJ1-5; a weak D match, TRBD1 (6 bases). The CDR3 consists of 16 residues. Germline V CDR1 and CDR2: SGHTA, FQGNSA. The V gene lost 5 bases and the J gene lost 0 bases, with 14 bases spanning the gap. CDR3 coding DNA: TGTGCCAGCAGCCCGGGGACACAATATAGCAATCAGCCCCAGCATTTT. It translates to CASSPGTQYSNQPQHF.

The J gene is TRBJ2-1, the V gene TRBV29-1; possible D gene TRBD2, 5 bases. The CDR3 covers 15 residues. Germline V lookup: CDR1 SQVTM, CDR2 ANQGSEA. The ends were cut back, 7 bases at V and 11 bases at J, with 27 bases in the middle. The chain's CDR3 is CSGGGFDNRGRKQFF. CDR3 DNA sequence: TGCAGCGGTGGCGGGTTTGACAACCGGGGTCGGAAGCAGTTCTTC.

The chain uses TRBV6-5 and TRBJ2-3; D call uncertain. Germline V CDR1 and CDR2: MNHEY, SVGAGI. The CDR3 has 13 amino acids. Trimming took off 0 bases at V and 6 bases at J, with 7 bases between the two ends. The CDR3: CASSYSDGDTQYF. The DNA for the CDR3 is TGTGCCAGCAGTTACTCCGACGGGGATACGCAGTATTTT.

This clone was found once. The chain has TRBV6-2 or TRBV6-3 and TRBJ2-3; 9 bases align to TRBD1. Germline V CDR1 and CDR2: MNHEY, SVGEGT. This CDR3 is built from 16 residues. Germline trimming cut 0 bases from V and 5 bases from J; bases unmatched to any gene: 6. In DNA form, the CDR3 reads TGTGCCAGCAGTTACTCGAGGACAGGGGTAATAGATACGCAGTATTTT. The encoded protein is CASSYSRTGVIDTQYF.